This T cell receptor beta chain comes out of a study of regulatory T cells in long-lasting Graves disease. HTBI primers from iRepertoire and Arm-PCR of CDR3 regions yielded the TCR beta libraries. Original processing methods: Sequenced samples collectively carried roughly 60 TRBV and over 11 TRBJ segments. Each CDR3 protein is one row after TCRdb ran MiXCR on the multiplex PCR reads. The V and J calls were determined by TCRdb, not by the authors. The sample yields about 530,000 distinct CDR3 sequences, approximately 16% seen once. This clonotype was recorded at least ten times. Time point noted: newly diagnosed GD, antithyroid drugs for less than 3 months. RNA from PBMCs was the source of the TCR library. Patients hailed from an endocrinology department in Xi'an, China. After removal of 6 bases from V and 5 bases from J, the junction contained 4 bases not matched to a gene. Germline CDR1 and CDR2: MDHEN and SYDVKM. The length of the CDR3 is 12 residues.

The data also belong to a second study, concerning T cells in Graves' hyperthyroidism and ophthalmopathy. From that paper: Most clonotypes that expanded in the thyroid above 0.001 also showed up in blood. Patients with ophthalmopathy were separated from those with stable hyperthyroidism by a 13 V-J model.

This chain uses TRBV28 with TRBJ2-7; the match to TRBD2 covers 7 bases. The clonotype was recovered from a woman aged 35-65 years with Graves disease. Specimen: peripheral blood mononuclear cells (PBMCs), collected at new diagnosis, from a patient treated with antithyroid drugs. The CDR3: CASRGGLHEQYF. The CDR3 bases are TGTGCCAGCAGGGGAGGGTTGCACGAGCAGTACTTC.